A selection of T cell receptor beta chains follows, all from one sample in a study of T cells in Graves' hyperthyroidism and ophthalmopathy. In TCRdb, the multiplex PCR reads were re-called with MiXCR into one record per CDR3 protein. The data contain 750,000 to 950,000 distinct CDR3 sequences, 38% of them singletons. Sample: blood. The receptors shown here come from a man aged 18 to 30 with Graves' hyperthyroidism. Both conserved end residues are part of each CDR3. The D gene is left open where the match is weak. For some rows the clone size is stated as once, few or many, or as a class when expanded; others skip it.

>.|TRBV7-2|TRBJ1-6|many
CASSLGSSGSPLHF
TGTGCCAGCAGTTTAGGATCCAGTGGGTCACCCCTCCACTTT
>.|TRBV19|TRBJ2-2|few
CASRVSGESGELFF
TGTGCCAGTAGAGTGTCAGGGGAATCCGGGGAGCTGTTTTTT
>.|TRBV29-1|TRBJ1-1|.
CSAEGSQVEAFF
TGCAGCGCCGAGGGGAGCCAGGTTGAAGCTTTCTTT
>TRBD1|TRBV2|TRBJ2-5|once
CAIKGTGGSEPQYF
TGTGCCATCAAGGGGACAGGGGGATCTGAGCCCCAGTACTTC
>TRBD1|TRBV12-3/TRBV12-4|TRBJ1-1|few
CASSLGQGAPDTEAFF
TGTGCCAGCAGTTTGGGACAGGGGGCGCCGGACACTGAAGCTTTCTTT
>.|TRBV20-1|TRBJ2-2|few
CSVLEPNTGELFF
TGCAGTGTGTTGGAGCCGAACACCGGGGAGCTGTTTTTT
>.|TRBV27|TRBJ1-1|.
CASSLSGPGEAFF
TGTGCCAGCAGTTTATCGGGACCGGGTGAAGCTTTCTTT
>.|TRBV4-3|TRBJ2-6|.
CASSQVWGSGANVLTF
TGCGCCAGCAGCCAAGTTTGGGGCTCTGGGGCCAACGTCCTGACTTTC
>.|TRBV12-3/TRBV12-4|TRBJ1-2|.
CASSSLTGTYGYTF
TGTGCCAGCAGCTCTTTGACGGGGACCTATGGCTACACCTTC
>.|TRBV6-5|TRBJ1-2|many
CASRYRDGYTF
TGTGCCAGCAGATACAGGGACGGCTACACCTTC
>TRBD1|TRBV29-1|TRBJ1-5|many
CSAGQGDQPQHF
TGCAGCGCGGGACAGGGGGATCAGCCCCAGCATTTT
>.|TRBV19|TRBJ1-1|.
CASSMGGQVNTEAFF
TGTGCCAGTAGTATGGGGGGACAAGTAAACACTGAAGCTTTCTTT
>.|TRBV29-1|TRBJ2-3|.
CSVECPERGDTQYF
TGCAGCGTCGAGTGCCCGGAGAGGGGCGATACGCAGTATTTT
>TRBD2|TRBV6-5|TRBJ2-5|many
CASRLSGGRETQYF
TGTGCCAGCCGTTTGTCGGGAGGAAGAGAGACCCAGTACTTC
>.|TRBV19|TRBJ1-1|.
CASSIRAGYTEAFF
TGTGCCAGTAGTATCCGGGCGGGGTACACTGAAGCTTTCTTT
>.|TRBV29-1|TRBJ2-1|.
CSGGVWSYNEQFF
TGCAGCGGCGGCGTATGGTCCTACAATGAGCAGTTCTTC
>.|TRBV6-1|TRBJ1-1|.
CASSEGRRRLNTEAFF
TGTGCCAGCAGTGAGGGACGGCGACGCCTCAACACTGAAGCTTTCTTT
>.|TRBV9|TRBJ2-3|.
CASSAQTDTQYF
TGTGCCAGCAGCGCACAGACAGATACGCAGTATTTT
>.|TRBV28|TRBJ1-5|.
CASSLSESQPQHF
TGTGCCAGCAGTTTATCCGAATCGCAGCCCCAGCATTTT
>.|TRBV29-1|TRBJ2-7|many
CSVVLEPSYEQYF
TGCAGCGTTGTGCTGGAGCCCTCCTACGAGCAGTACTTC
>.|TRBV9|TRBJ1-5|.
CASSQDSVFVDQPQHF
TGTGCCAGCAGCCAAGACTCGGTCTTCGTTGATCAGCCCCAGCATTTT
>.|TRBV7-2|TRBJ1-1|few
CASSPDGRMNTEAFF
TGTGCCAGCAGCCCAGATGGACGGATGAACACTGAAGCTTTCTTT
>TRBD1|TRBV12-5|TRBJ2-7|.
CASGLGTGYEQYF
TGTGCTAGTGGTCTGGGGACAGGCTACGAGCAGTACTTC
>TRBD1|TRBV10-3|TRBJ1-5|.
CASSRTGQDTNQPQHF
TGTGCCAGCAGCAGGACCGGACAGGACACAAATCAGCCCCAGCATTTT
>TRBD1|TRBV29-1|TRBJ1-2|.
CSDGTGANYGYTF
TGCAGCGACGGGACAGGAGCTAACTATGGCTACACCTTC
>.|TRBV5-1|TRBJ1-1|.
CASSFPLLGANTEAFF
TGCGCCAGCAGCTTCCCCCTTTTGGGTGCGAACACTGAAGCTTTCTTT
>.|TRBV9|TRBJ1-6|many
CASSVSDSSYNSPLHF
TGTGCCAGCAGCGTAAGCGACAGCTCCTATAATTCACCCCTCCACTTT
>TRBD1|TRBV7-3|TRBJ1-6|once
CASIPGQDHSPLHF
TGTGCCAGCATCCCGGGACAGGACCATTCACCCCTCCACTTT
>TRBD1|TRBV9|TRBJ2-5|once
CASGVDRGGNQETQYF
TGTGCCAGCGGCGTAGACAGGGGGGGAAATCAAGAGACCCAGTACTTC
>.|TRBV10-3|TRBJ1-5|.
CASRRSQDSNQPQHF
TGTGCCAGCAGACGAAGCCAGGATAGCAATCAGCCCCAGCATTTT
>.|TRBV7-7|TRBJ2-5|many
CASSHRVGETQYF
TGTGCTAGCAGCCACAGGGTAGGAGAGACCCAGTACTTC
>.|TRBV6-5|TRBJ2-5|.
CASSSGLAGKTQYF
TGTGCCAGCAGTTCCGGGCTTGCTGGAAAGACCCAGTACTTC
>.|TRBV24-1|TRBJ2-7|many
CATSDNNQVQYF
TGTGCCACCAGTGACAACAACCAAGTGCAGTACTTC
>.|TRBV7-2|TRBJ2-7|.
CASTPRGSGSYEQYF
TGTGCCAGCACCCCGAGGGGTAGCGGATCCTACGAGCAGTACTTC
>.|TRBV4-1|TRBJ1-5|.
CASSHGRSNQPQHF
TGCGCCAGCAGCCACGGACGGAGCAATCAGCCCCAGCATTTT
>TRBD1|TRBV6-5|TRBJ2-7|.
CASSSLGQGRAYEQYF
TGTGCCAGCAGTTCCTTAGGACAGGGGAGGGCCTACGAGCAGTACTTC
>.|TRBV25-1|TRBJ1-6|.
CARSIRLNSPLHF
TGTGCCAGATCGATCAGGCTGAATTCACCCCTCCACTTT
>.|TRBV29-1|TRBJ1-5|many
CSVVMGSNQPQHF
TGCAGCGTTGTAATGGGCAGCAATCAGCCCCAGCATTTT
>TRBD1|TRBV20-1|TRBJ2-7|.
CSAREPPGQSANEQYF
TGCAGTGCTAGAGAACCCCCGGGACAGTCGGCTAACGAGCAGTACTTC
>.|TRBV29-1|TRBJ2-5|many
CSAADGGAETQYF
TGCAGCGCTGCGGACGGGGGAGCGGAGACCCAGTACTTC
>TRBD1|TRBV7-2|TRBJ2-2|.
CASSWTGRSGGELFF
TGTGCCAGCAGCTGGACAGGTCGTTCGGGGGGGGAGCTGTTTTTT
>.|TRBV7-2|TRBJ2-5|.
CASSLGGDAQTQYF
TGTGCCAGCAGCTTAGGAGGGGACGCGCAGACCCAGTACTTC
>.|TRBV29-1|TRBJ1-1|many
CSVDRRFPRTEAFF
TGCAGCGTTGATCGCAGATTCCCCCGGACTGAAGCTTTCTTT
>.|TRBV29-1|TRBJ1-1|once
CSSQERGEDSAFF
TGCAGCAGCCAAGAACGCGGGGAGGACTCAGCTTTCTTT
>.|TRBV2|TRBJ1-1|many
CASSEGFDGYTEAFF
TGTGCCAGCAGTGAGGGATTCGACGGGTACACTGAAGCTTTCTTT
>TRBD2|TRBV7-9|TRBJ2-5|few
CASSHIAGGPGETQYF
TGTGCCAGCAGCCACATAGCGGGAGGGCCTGGAGAGACCCAGTACTTC
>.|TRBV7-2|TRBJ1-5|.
CASSLTSTEDNQPQHF
TGTGCCAGCAGCTTAACCTCGACAGAGGACAATCAGCCCCAGCATTTT
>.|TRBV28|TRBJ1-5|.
CASSFGDPGPQHF
TGTGCCAGCAGTTTCGGGGACCCCGGGCCCCAGCATTTT
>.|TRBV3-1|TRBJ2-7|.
CASHDPDNYEQYF
TGTGCCAGCCACGATCCGGACAATTACGAGCAGTACTTC
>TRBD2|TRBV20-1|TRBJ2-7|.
CSATTQLAGGYEQYF
TGCAGTGCTACCACTCAACTAGCGGGGGGGTACGAGCAGTACTTC
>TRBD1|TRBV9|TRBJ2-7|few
CASSIGTGGSYEQYF
TGTGCCAGCAGCATCGGGACAGGGGGCTCCTACGAGCAGTACTTC
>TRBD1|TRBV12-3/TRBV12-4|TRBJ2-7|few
CASSTGQGFYEQYF
TGTGCCAGCAGCACCGGACAGGGATTTTACGAGCAGTACTTC
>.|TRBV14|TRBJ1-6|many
CASSQVSGYNSPLHF
TGTGCCAGCAGCCAAGTAAGCGGTTATAATTCACCCCTCCACTTT
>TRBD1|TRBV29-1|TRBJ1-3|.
CSLGQGSGNTIYF
TGCAGCCTTGGACAGGGCTCTGGAAACACCATATATTTT
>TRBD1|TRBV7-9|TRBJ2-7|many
CASSSSGTGLYEQYF
TGTGCCAGCAGCTCTTCCGGGACAGGCCTCTACGAGCAGTACTTC
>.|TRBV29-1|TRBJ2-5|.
CSYSGAGETQYF
TGCAGTTACTCGGGAGCCGGAGAGACCCAGTACTTC